This T cell receptor beta chain emerged from a study of cytomegalovirus exposure and HLA in healthy donors. General study results and limits: By a later analysis, the bulk of CMV-associated TCR beta chains appeared HLA-restricted. In a later analysis, productive TCRs from donors in an Asian-associated ancestry cluster reportedly carried fewer N-insertions than the cohort mean. Productive status was seen about 90% or about 30% of the time for most TCR beta V segments in an earlier analysis.

The primer mix had 60 Vbeta and 13 Jbeta primers. TCRdb's table, derived via immunoSEQ multiplex PCR, lists solely in-frame clones and lacks some. The sample holds 110,000 to 150,000 clones; approximately 73% are singletons and the top ten take about an eighth. The germline V gene has CDR1 KGHSH and CDR2 LQKENI. This CDR3 is 17 amino acids long. V trimming: 2 bases; J trimming: 4 bases; junction bases outside the gene matches: 10. In this sample, this clone turned up a few times. Its antigen remains unidentified. Input material: PBMCs. J is TRBJ2-2 and V is TRBV18, with 7 nucleotides matching TRBD2. This clonotype originated in a human donor in good health. This CDR3 is CASSPNSGGTRTGELFF. The CDR3 DNA reads TGTGCCAGCTCACCAAACTCGGGGGGTACTCGCACCGGGGAGCTGTTTTTT.